A selection of T cell receptor beta chains follows, all from one sample in a study of OX40 agonist ivuxolimab in advanced cancers. The repertoire was sequenced with immunoSEQ multiplex PCR; TCRdb's copy has only in-frame clones and lacks some. The data show about 47,000 clones, approximately 86% seen once. This material consisted of CD4+ or CD8+ T cells sorted from blood, taken in a trial of the OX40 agonist ivuxolimab. The receptors shown here come from an adult with an advanced solid tumor such as melanoma, head and neck, liver or kidney cancer. Both conserved end residues are trimmed from each CDR3. D genes are given only for firm matches.

TRBJ2-1	TRBV6-5	NA	ASKDTNNEQF
TRBJ2-7	TRBV5-1	TRBD2	ASSREGSSGSLDEQY
TRBJ2-5	TRBV11-2	NA	ASSSRGPPETQY
TRBJ2-3	TRBV13	NA	ASSLRGKWATDTQY
TRBJ1-1	TRBV7-6	NA	ASSLALGLSNTEAF
TRBJ1-3	TRBV12-5	NA	ATGGAGNTIY
TRBJ1-1	TRBV18	NA	ASSPRSDAYTEAF
TRBJ1-1	TRBV5-8	NA	ASSPPGRAKEAF
TRBJ2-7	TRBV6-1	TRBD1	ASSNPRQGGLEQY
TRBJ1-4	TRBV6-1	NA	ASSEGFGGEKLF
TRBJ1-2	TRBV11-2	TRBD1	ASSFQTGDYGYT
TRBJ1-3	TRBV5-1	TRBD1	ASSSQTGRGNTIY
TRBJ2-5	TRBV4-1	NA	ASSQELVPGETQY
TRBJ2-5	TRBV7-9	NA	ASSPAGLKLQETQY
TRBJ1-1	TRBV6-6	NA	ASSRWVGNTEAF
TRBJ2-7	TRBV7-8	NA	ASSLTGPAYEQY
TRBJ2-1	TRBV12-5	NA	ASGLFTGLPYNEQF
NA	TRBV28	NA	ASSSTSFSSYEQY
TRBJ1-1	TRBV4-3	TRBD1	ASSQGTGVLEAC
TRBJ1-3	TRBV6-5	NA	ASSSLSRLGNTIY
TRBJ2-1	TRBV29-1	NA	SAHKGLTYNEQF
TRBJ2-1	TRBV6-1	NA	ASSEEGGGSNEQF
TRBJ1-4	TRBV30	TRBD1	AWSVGTGNEKLF
TRBJ1-3	TRBV4-1	NA	ASSQPTASSGNTIY
TRBJ2-7	TRBV27	NA	ASSSGQPSLGYEQY
TRBJ2-5	TRBV6-1	TRBD2	ASSDGRGGYETQY
TRBJ2-3	TRBV7-9	NA	ASSVKGRADTQY
TRBJ2-3	TRBV2	TRBD2	ASRKGTSGVTDTQY
TRBJ2-5	TRBV7-9	NA	ASSLGWSIEETQY
TRBJ1-6	TRBV9	TRBD1	ASSDGDRDNSPLH
TRBJ2-7	TRBV30	NA	AWSAPYEQY
TRBJ2-1	TRBV7-9	NA	ASSPRQVDEQF
TRBJ2-7	TRBV7-2	NA	ASSLRGGAAGSRSYEQY
TRBJ1-5	TRBV6-1	NA	ASSEREGQPQH
TRBJ2-7	TRBV9	NA	ASSVGVAERGYEQY
TRBJ2-3	TRBV7-9	TRBD2	ASSQGTSGSTDTQY
TRBJ2-7	TRBV27	TRBD2	ASSLSGLAGGSSYEQY
TRBJ2-2	TRBV30	NA	AWRALRAGELF
TRBJ2-7	TRBV7-3	NA	ASSLEGSLEQY
TRBJ2-2	TRBV19	TRBD1	ASRGQGGTGELF
TRBJ2-3	TRBV5-1	TRBD2	ASSPTSESTDTQY
TRBJ1-5	TRBV7-3	NA	ASSPAGGSNQPQH
TRBJ1-2	TRBV11-2	TRBD1	ASSLLPPRQGVPYGYT
NA	TRBV7-9	TRBD2	ASSSRLAGLSEQY
NA	TRBV4-1	NA	ASSQAGAVHEQY
TRBJ2-7	TRBV5-8	NA	ASSQEKGPSYEQY
TRBJ2-5	TRBV5-1	NA	ASSGGAPGTQY
TRBJ1-2	TRBV11-2	NA	ASSLGLGGGYT
TRBJ1-2	TRBV6-6	TRBD1	ASKTNQGANYGYT
TRBJ1-1	TRBV5-6	NA	ASSSTRGQGTEAF
TRBJ2-2	TRBV19	NA	ASSLKGTGELF
TRBJ2-5	TRBV30	NA	AWRREETQY
TRBJ1-4	TRBV5-1	NA	ASSGRVGGTATNEKLF
TRBJ2-7	TRBV10-3	NA	ATGDRDYEQY
TRBJ2-3	TRBV7-3	NA	ASSLGGQDTQY
TRBJ1-4	TRBV28	NA	ASSPPGGTNEKLF
TRBJ1-4	TRBV7-9	TRBD1	ASSPRDRGSLATNEKLF